These 26 T cell receptor beta chains were all obtained from the same sample, sequenced in a study of T cell changes during pregnancy in multiple sclerosis. Clones were sequenced by immunoSEQ multiplex PCR, and TCRdb holds only the in-frame ones, with some missing. This table holds around 42,000 clones, 88% found once. This sample comprised peripheral blood, obtained in the first trimester of pregnancy. These receptor sequences come from a female donor in good health, enrolled as a control in a pregnancy study.

The chain links TRBV11-2 to TRBJ1-2; D gene uncertain. The CDR3 runs to 14 residues. Germline V CDR1 and CDR2: SGHAT, FQNNGV. V was pared by 1 base and J by 4 bases, with 10 bases between. This chain's CDR3 is CASSLGEGRYGYTF. The CDR3, as DNA: TGTGCCAGCAGCTTAGGTGAGGGCCGCTATGGCTACACCTTC. The full variable domain, rest sourced from reference TRBV11-2 and TRBJ1-2, is EAGVAQSPRYKIIEKRQSVAFWCNPISGHATLYWYQQILGQGPKLLIQFQNNGVVDDSQLPKDRFSAERLKGVDSTLKIQPAKLEDSAVYLCASSLGEGRYGYTFGSGTRLTVV.

V is TRBV10-3 and J is TRBJ2-7, with 10 bases matching TRBD1. Germline V gene data show CDR1 as ENHRY and CDR2 as SYGVKD. CDR3 length: 15 amino acids. J lost 6 bases, V lost 2 bases, and 7 bases had no gene match. In DNA form, the CDR3 reads TGTGCCATCAGTGAGCCCCGGGACAGGGGACCCGAGCAGTACTTC. This gives the protein CAISEPRDRGPEQYF.

V is TRBV7-8 and J is TRBJ2-6; the match to TRBD1 covers 7 bases. The CDR3 is 16 residues long. Germline values: CDR1 SGHVS, CDR2 FQNEAQ. V shed 3 bases, J shed 2 bases, and the junction held 4 bases outside the gene matches. The CDR3 loop is CASSFPRGPGANVLTF. The CDR3 nucleotides read TGTGCCAGCAGCTTTCCAAGGGGGCCTGGGGCCAACGTCCTGACTTTC.

The chain links TRBV27 to TRBJ2-7; D gene uncertain. The germline gives CDR1 MNHEY, CDR2 SMNVEV (reference sequence). V was shortened by 5 bases and J by 0 bases, with 5 bases between the two germline ends. The CDR3 totals 12 residues. CDR3 loop: CASSPFSYEQYF. As DNA, the CDR3 is TGTGCCAGCAGTCCTTTCTCCTACGAGCAGTACTTC.

The rearrangement uses TRBV7-6 and TRBJ1-2, with D perhaps matching TRBD1 (6 bases). V shed 4 bases and J shed 6 bases, with 15 bases lying between them. This CDR3 has 14 amino acids. Per germline, CDR1 SGHVS and CDR2 FNYEAQ. Here the CDR3 DNA reads TGTGCCAGCAGCTCCACCCAGGGGCTGGATGGCTACACCTTC. Its protein is CASSSTQGLDGYTF.

The chain joins TRBV6-1 to TRBJ1-3, with unresolved D. Per germline, CDR1 MNHNS and CDR2 SASEGT. Trimming left V 2 bases short and J 0 bases short, with 11 bases between. CDR3 length: 16 residues. CDR3 amino acids: CASSESIEASGNTIYF. CDR3 DNA sequence: TGTGCCAGCAGTGAATCTATAGAGGCCTCTGGAAACACCATATATTTT.

This chain connects TRBV6-5 to TRBJ1-2; D might be TRBD1 (5 bases). Germline loops: CDR1 MNHEY, CDR2 SVGAGI. The V end lost 9 bases, the J end lost 5 bases, and 13 bases lay between the germline ends. This CDR3 contains 12 residues. CDR3: CASATDRYGYTF. Here the CDR3 DNA reads TGTGCCAGTGCGACAGATCGATATGGCTACACCTTC.

V is TRBV28 and J is TRBJ2-7, with D possibly being TRBD2 (5 bases). The CDR3 contains 14 residues. The germline V and J ends were trimmed by 4 bases and 3 bases, with 13 bases remaining between them. CDR1 and CDR2 from the germline V gene are MDHEN and SYDVKM. For the CDR3, the DNA is TGTGCCAGCAGTTCTCCCGGACTGAACTACGAGCAGTACTTC. Amino acids: CASSSPGLNYEQYF.

The chain is built from TRBV19 and TRBJ1-1; D is unclear. Trimming cost V 7 bases and J 4 bases, with 16 bases left between them. This CDR3 comprises 14 residues. Germline loops: CDR1 LNHDA, CDR2 SQIVND (reference sequence). The CDR3 loop reads CASTLRGVGTEAFF. As DNA, the CDR3 is TGTGCCAGTACCCTCCGGGGTGTAGGCACTGAAGCTTTCTTT.

In this sample, this clone turned up once. V is TRBV7-9 and J is TRBJ1-1; a possible D gene is TRBD1 (5 bases). The V gene's germline CDR1 is SEHNR and CDR2 FQNEAQ (reference sequence). V lost 8 bases and J 0 bases, leaving 16 bases between the germline ends. The CDR3 extends over 15 amino acids. The CDR3 DNA follows: TGTGCCAGCGGCCTTAAGGGGTCGATGAACACTGAAGCTTTCTTT. Translating it yields CASGLKGSMNTEAFF.

The V gene is TRBV5-1, the J gene TRBJ2-7, with TRBD1 matching over 7 bases. CDR1 SGHRS and CDR2 YFSETQ come from the germline V gene. CDR3 length equals 14 residues. With V trimmed by 2 bases and J by 3 bases, 5 bases remained unmatched. The CDR3 bases are TGCGCCAGCAGCTTCCGGGACAGAGACTACGAGCAGTACTTC. It codes for CASSFRDRDYEQYF.

The rearrangement uses TRBV27 and TRBJ2-3; no clear D. This CDR3 has 14 amino acids. Trimming took 3 bases from V and 1 from J, leaving 8 bases between them. From germline, CDR1 is MNHEY and CDR2 SMNVEV (reference sequence). The CDR3 nucleotides read TGTGCCAGCAGTTTGGATCAGGGCACAGATACGCAGTATTTT. The encoded protein is CASSLDQGTDTQYF.

Here the CDR3 reads CSAPGQGNTEAFF. The DNA of the CDR3 is TGCAGCGCGCCGGGACAGGGGAACACTGAAGCTTTCTTT. This chain uses TRBV29-1 with TRBJ1-1; 9 bases agree with TRBD1. From germline, CDR1 is SQVTM and CDR2 ANQGSEA. After removal of 7 bases from V and 1 base from J, the junction contained 4 bases not matched to a gene. The CDR3 is 13 amino acids.

The chain is built from TRBV5-4 and TRBJ2-7; the D gene is possibly TRBD2 (6 bases). This CDR3 has 15 residues. The V and J ends lost 4 bases and 3 bases respectively, with 17 bases between them. CDR1 and CDR2 (germline): SGHNT, YYREEE (reference sequence). The CDR3: CASSVDGGRNYEQYF. As DNA, the CDR3 is TGTGCCAGCAGCGTTGATGGAGGGCGTAACTACGAGCAGTACTTC.

The CDR3 DNA reads as TGTGCCAGCAGCGTAGAGGCACTGGGGGGGAGCTCCTATAATTCACCCCTCCACTTT. Encoded protein: CASSVEALGGSSYNSPLHF. This rearrangement joins TRBV9 to TRBJ1-6; weak D call: TRBD1 (5 bases). V lost 0 bases, J lost 0 bases, and 16 bases lay in between. Germline V gene sequence: CDR1 SGDLS, CDR2 YYNGEE. The CDR3 is 19 amino acids. Full variable domain (missing parts from reference TRBV9 and TRBJ1-6): DSGVTQTPKHLITATGQRVTLRCSPRSGDLSVYWYQQSLDQGLQFLIQYYNGEERAKGNILERFSAQQFPDLHSELNLSSLELGDSALYFCASSVEALGGSSYNSPLHFGNGTRLTVT.

The chain uses TRBV7-9 and TRBJ1-2; unclear D gene. CDR1 SEHNR and CDR2 FQNEAQ come from the germline V gene (reference sequence). The CDR3 sequence is 14 residues long. Deletions cut 2 bases from V and 4 bases from J, with 11 bases between. The CDR3 DNA is TGTGCCAGCAGCTTATCCGGGATCTCCTATGGCTACACCTTC. Translating it yields CASSLSGISYGYTF.

This clone was found once. CDR3 nucleotides: TGCGCCAGCAGCCAAGATTTTGCGGGGCGCTACAATGAGCAGTTCTTC. It encodes CASSQDFAGRYNEQFF. The V gene is TRBV4-1, the J gene TRBJ2-1; maybe TRBD2 (6 bases). CDR1 and CDR2 from the germline V gene are MGHRA and YSYEKL. The ends were cut back, 0 bases at V and 3 bases at J, with 12 bases in the middle. The CDR3 has 16 amino acids.

The rearrangement joins TRBV4-3 to TRBJ1-2; TRBD1 might be the D (5 bases). V lost 1 base, J lost 4 bases, and 13 bases lay in between. The CDR3 sequence is 15 residues long. Germline V gene data show CDR1 as LGHNA and CDR2 as YSLEER. The CDR3 DNA reads TGCGCCAGCAGCCAAGTTCAACAGGTGGGCTATGGCTACACCTTC. This codes for CASSQVQQVGYGYTF.

CDR3 bases: TGTGCCAGCACTCTGGGGGGGGCCCTCAGCGAGCAGTACTTC. The encoded protein is CASTLGGALSEQYF. The V gene is TRBV27, the J gene TRBJ2-7, with D perhaps matching TRBD2 (7 bases). CDR3 size: 14 residues. Germline values: CDR1 MNHEY, CDR2 SMNVEV (reference sequence). V lost 7 bases and J lost 6, with 19 bases in between.

This clone was seen a handful of times. This sequence joins TRBV5-1 and TRBJ1-1, with D possibly TRBD1 on 5 matching bases. V lost 0 bases to trimming and J lost 3 bases, with 9 bases between them. Germline CDR1 reads SGHRS; CDR2 reads YFSETQ. This CDR3 comprises 14 residues. The CDR3 nucleotides are TGCGCCAGCAGCTTGGCCGGGGGGGACACTGAAGCTTTCTTT. Translated: CASSLAGGDTEAFF.

V and J are TRBV23-1 and TRBJ1-3; 7 bases match TRBD1. TRBV23-1 is placed among ORFs of uncertain function. V was clipped by 11 bases and J by 3 bases; unmatched bases: 7. This CDR3 is built from 13 residues. CDR3 DNA: TGCGCCGGAACAGGGGTGGGTGGAAACACCATATATTTT. It codes for CAGTGVGGNTIYF.

The rearrangement uses TRBV15 and TRBJ1-4; D gene unclear. The CDR3 extends over 13 amino acids. V gave up 8 bases and J gave up 5 bases, with 12 bases separating them. Germline values: CDR1 LNHNV, CDR2 YYDKDF (reference sequence). CDR3 protein: CATGRQVNEKLFF. For the CDR3, the DNA is TGTGCCACCGGAAGGCAGGTCAATGAAAAACTGTTTTTT. The complete variable domain, with remaining parts taken from reference TRBV15 and TRBJ1-4, reads DAMVIQNPRYQVTQFGKPVTLSCSQTLNHNVMYWYQQKSSQAPKLLFHYYDKDFNNEADTPDNFQSRRPNTSFCFLDIRSPGLGDTAMYLCATGRQVNEKLFFGSGTQLSVL.

The J gene is TRBJ2-7, the V gene TRBV27; D might be TRBD2 (6 bases). The V gene's germline CDR1 is MNHEY and CDR2 SMNVEV (reference sequence). The CDR3 totals 16 residues. V lost 0 bases to trimming and J lost 0 bases, with 12 bases between them. CDR3 residues: CASSLSEGMGSYEQYF. The CDR3 region has the DNA TGTGCCAGCAGTTTATCGGAGGGAATGGGCTCCTACGAGCAGTACTTC.

This clone was counted a single time. The chain has TRBV19 and TRBJ2-7; maybe TRBD1 (5 bases). CDR3 length: 18 residues. From germline, CDR1 is LNHDA and CDR2 SQIVND (reference sequence). The ends were cut back, 3 bases at V and 0 bases at J, with 21 bases in the middle. DNA for the CDR3: TGTGCCAGTAGTATCTCCGCTTACCAGGGTAATCCCTCCTACGAGCAGTACTTC. Translating it yields CASSISAYQGNPSYEQYF. The whole variable domain, remainder taken from reference TRBV19 and TRBJ2-7, is DGGITQSPKYLFRKEGQNVTLSCEQNLNHDAMYWYRQDPGQGLRLIYYSQIVNDFQKGDIAEGYSVSREKKESFPLTVTSAQKNPTAFYLCASSISAYQGNPSYEQYFGPGTRLTVT.

The chain employs TRBV19 and TRBJ2-7; D is perhaps TRBD1 (7 bases). Trimming cost V 3 bases and J 6 bases, with 15 bases left between them. The CDR3 totals 14 residues. Germline lookup yields CDR1 LNHDA and CDR2 SQIVND (reference sequence). Here the CDR3 DNA reads TGTGCCAGTAGTATGGGTGGAGGGGGCGGCGAGCAGTACTTC. Its protein product is CASSMGGGGGEQYF.

This clone has only one observation. The chain joins TRBV27 to TRBJ2-5; 8 bases match TRBD1. Germline V gives CDR1 MNHEY, CDR2 SMNVEV (reference sequence). V dropped 2 bases and J dropped 1; count of bases not matched to a gene: 6. This CDR3 has 16 amino acids. This CDR3 reads CASSLHRGTIQETQYF. The CDR3 DNA is TGTGCCAGCAGTTTACACAGGGGGACCATCCAAGAGACCCAGTACTTC.